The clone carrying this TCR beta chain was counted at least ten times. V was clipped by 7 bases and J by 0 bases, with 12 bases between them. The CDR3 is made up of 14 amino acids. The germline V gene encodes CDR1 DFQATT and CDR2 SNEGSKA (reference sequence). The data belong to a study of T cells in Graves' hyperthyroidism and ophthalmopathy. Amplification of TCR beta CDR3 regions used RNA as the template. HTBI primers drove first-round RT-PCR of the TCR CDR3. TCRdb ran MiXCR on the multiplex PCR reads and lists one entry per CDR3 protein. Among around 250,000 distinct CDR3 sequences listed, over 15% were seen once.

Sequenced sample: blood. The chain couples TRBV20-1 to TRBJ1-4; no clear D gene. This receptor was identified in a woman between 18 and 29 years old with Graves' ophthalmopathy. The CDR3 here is CSGIFAATNEKLFF. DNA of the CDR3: TGCAGTGGGATCTTTGCCGCAACTAATGAAAAACTGTTTTTT.